A selection of T cell receptor beta chains follows, all from one sample in a study of blood T cell repertoires in COVID-19. Method: immunoSEQ multiplex PCR; TCRdb's copy keeps in-frame clones and lacks some. The sample comprises 200,000 to 250,000 clones, roughly nine tenths of which are singletons, and under 6.5% rests with the top ten. The sequencing input was PBMCs or T cells enriched from blood (not recorded which). Receptor source: a woman aged 30 to 39 with acute COVID-19. CDR3s include the opening cysteine and the closing phenylalanine or tryptophan. The size of a clone is reported for some rows only, either as once, few or many, or as a class for expanded clones.

v_call,clone_size,cdr3_aa
TRBV29-1,-,CSVEELAGVVGNEQFF
TRBV6-5,-,CASSYMASGTGETQYF
TRBV27,-,CASRGTLGEQFF
TRBV2,-,CASIAGADTQYF
TRBV6-5,-,CASSYYRAGQPQHF
TRBV19,once,CASMLGVGYNEQFF
TRBV28,-,CASSLSVYGYTF
TRBV6-5,-,CASSSDRATEAFF
TRBV28,once,CASSGFIALSGNEQFF
TRBV7-3,-,CASSPQGPGANVLTF
TRBV13,-,CASSGAPRDSHYNEQFF
TRBV3-1/TRBV3-2,-,CASSQVYPGDTEAFF
TRBV19,-,CRGYGYTF
TRBV28,-,CASSLSMPSYNEQFF
TRBV6-5,-,CASGLAGAGDTQYF
TRBV5-4,-,CASSDSGIRGSEQYF
TRBV5-1,few,CASSPQGMNQPQHF
TRBV19,many,CASSIDLAAVWMAEAFF
TRBV27,-,CASSPTGNSPLHF
TRBV7-2,-,CASSLLQGNTEAFF
TRBV10-3,-,CAIQGLSPNTEAFF
TRBV4-1,-,CASSQEAPGSGNTIYF
TRBV7-3,-,CASSLYGRADNEQFF
TRBV30,-,CAWSNGSPEAFF
TRBV7-6,-,CASSLGRGGRKNIQYF
TRBV7-2,once,CASRPQTGMNTEAFF
TRBV27,-,CASSSQTGDTEAFF
TRBV28,-,CASSLLRGGSYEQYF
TRBV7-9,-,CASSLTDRKGTGELFF
TRBV9,-,CASSVDGGGPSSYNEQFF
TRBV2,-,CASSESGLDYGYTF
TRBV7-2,-,CASSPHQGGTEAFF
TRBV19,-,CASSLDRVFDEQYF
TRBV2,-,CASNRGKGTSNTEAFF
TRBV3-1/TRBV3-2,-,CASSQAPDIDSGNTIYF
TRBV5-4,-,CASSPEVADYGYTF
TRBV14,-,CASRLAGGINEQFF
TRBV6-2/TRBV6-3,-,CASSYSIVAGGYNSPLHF
TRBV6-5,-,CASSLGGSTDTQYF
TRBV19,-,CASRGTANTGELFF
TRBV7-9,-,CASGTTSGNEQFF
TRBV7-9,-,CASSYQAGGHHTGELFF
TRBV28,-,CASSLAGVGTDTQYF
TRBV5-4,-,CASSPDRATNEKLFF
TRBV6-1,-,CASSEGIRNTIYF
TRBV6-5,-,CASSYSRVAAGELFF
TRBV3-1/TRBV3-2,-,CASSPSPSGGNADTQYF
TRBV19,-,CATTIAGGSSNEQFF
TRBV7-8,-,CASSYRGGETQYF
TRBV2,-,CASSFTGVGQPQHF
TRBV5-1,-,CASSPGLAGPTDTQYF
TRBV24-1,-,CATSLGSTEAFF
TRBV7-2,-,CASSLRDYSTDTQYF
TRBV4-3,-,CASSQWTGGMTGYTF
TRBV3-1/TRBV3-2,-,CASSQVAGLGEQYF